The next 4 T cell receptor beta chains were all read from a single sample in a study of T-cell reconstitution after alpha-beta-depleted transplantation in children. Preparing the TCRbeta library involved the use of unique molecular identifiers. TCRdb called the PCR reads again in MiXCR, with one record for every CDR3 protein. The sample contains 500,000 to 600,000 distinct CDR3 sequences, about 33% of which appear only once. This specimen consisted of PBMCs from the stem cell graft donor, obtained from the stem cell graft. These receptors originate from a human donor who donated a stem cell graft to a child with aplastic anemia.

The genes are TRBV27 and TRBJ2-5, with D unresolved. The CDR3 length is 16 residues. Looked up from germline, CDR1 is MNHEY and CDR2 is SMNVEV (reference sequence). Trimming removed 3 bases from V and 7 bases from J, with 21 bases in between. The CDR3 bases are TGTGCCAGCAGTTTCCGGGCCCCCCCGACACCTGGGACCCAGTACTTC. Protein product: CASSFRAPPTPGTQYF.

As DNA, the CDR3 is TGTGCCAGCAGTACACCGAGCTCCTACAATGAGCAGTTCTTC. The encoded protein is CASSTPSSYNEQFF. This chain connects TRBV12-3 or TRBV12-4 to TRBJ2-1; D unclear. The ends were cut back, 5 bases at V and 0 bases at J, with 8 bases in the middle. CDR3 length equals 14 residues.

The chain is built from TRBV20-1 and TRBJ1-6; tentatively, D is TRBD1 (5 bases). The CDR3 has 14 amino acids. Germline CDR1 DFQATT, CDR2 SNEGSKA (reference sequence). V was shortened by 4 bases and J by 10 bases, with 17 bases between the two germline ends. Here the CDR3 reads CSAKPHRPRSPLHF. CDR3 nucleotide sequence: TGCAGTGCTAAGCCCCACAGGCCAAGATCACCCCTCCACTTT.

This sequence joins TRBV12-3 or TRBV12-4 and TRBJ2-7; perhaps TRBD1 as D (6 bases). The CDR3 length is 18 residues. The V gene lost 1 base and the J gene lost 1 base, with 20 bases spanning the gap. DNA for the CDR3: TGTGCCAGCAGTTTAGGGCTATTAGGGACAACCCAGTCCTACGAGCAGTACTTC. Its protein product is CASSLGLLGTTQSYEQYF.